The 29 T cell receptor beta chains listed next were all sequenced from one sample in a study of low-dose radiotherapy and immunotherapy resistance in tumors. Alpha- and beta-chain coverage of first-strand cDNA came from TRAV- and TRBV-specific primers. The TCRs were subjected to amplification over approximately 20 PCR cycles employing a constant-region primer in conjunction with a V-primer adapter. TCRdb reprocessed the reads via MiXCR and lists one record per CDR3 protein. The table has approximately 90,000 distinct CDR3 sequences, roughly 19% seen once; the top ten hold 2.8%. As for time point: before trial treatment. The source was PBMCs, collected before treatment. The origin of the receptors is a male donor with prostate cancer.

This clonotype was found many times. The rearrangement joins TRBV7-9 to TRBJ1-2; D is unclear. The CDR3 extends over 14 amino acids. Germline V lookup: CDR1 SEHNR, CDR2 FQNEAQ (reference sequence). Trimming left V 5 bases short and J 4 bases short, with 14 bases between. In nucleotides, the CDR3 is TGTGCCAGCAGCCCCTTATCTCACTTCTATGGCTACACCTTC. Translated: CASSPLSHFYGYTF.

This clonotype was seen many times. The chain recombines TRBV20-1 with TRBJ2-6; a possible D gene is TRBD1 (6 bases). Germline CDR1 is DFQATT and CDR2 is SNEGSKA (reference sequence). Deletions cut 6 bases from V and 4 bases from J, with 10 bases between. The CDR3 is 13 amino acids. This chain's CDR3 is CSARGDGANVLTF. The CDR3 DNA sequence: TGCAGTGCCAGGGGCGACGGGGCCAACGTCCTGACTTTC.

V and J are TRBV5-1 and TRBJ2-7; the D gene is possibly TRBD2 (6 bases). The CDR3 is made up of 16 amino acids. V dropped 0 bases and J dropped 3 bases, with 16 bases sitting between them. CDR1 and CDR2 (germline): SGHRS, YFSETQ. The CDR3 DNA reads as TGCGCCAGCAGCTTGGCCTTGGGGTCCGGGGGCTACGAGCAGTACTTC. Encoded protein: CASSLALGSGGYEQYF.

At least ten counts were recorded for this clonotype. This rearrangement joins TRBV12-3 or TRBV12-4 to TRBJ1-5; TRBD1 matches 9 bases. The CDR3 consists of 13 residues. J gave up 7 bases and V 5 bases, and 3 bases lay outside the gene matches. The CDR3 here is CASSTGGSQPQHF. The CDR3 bases are TGTGCCAGCAGTACAGGGGGCAGCCAGCCCCAGCATTTT.

This clonotype was counted many times. The junction differs from germline at one of its ends, possibly a read error. The rearrangement links TRBV27 to TRBJ1-1, with 8 bases aligning to TRBD1. Germline assignment: CDR1 MNHEY and CDR2 SMNVEV (reference sequence). CDR3 length: 15 residues. The CDR3 spells CASSISGTGNTEAFF. CDR3 DNA sequence: TGTGCCAGCAGTATATCCGGGACAGGGAACACTGAAGCTTTCTTT.

At least ten counts were recorded for this clonotype. This sequence joins TRBV7-3 and TRBJ2-3; 9 nucleotides line up with TRBD2. The V gene end was trimmed by 4 bases and the J gene end by 7 bases; junction bases not matched to a gene: 6. The CDR3 spans 14 residues. Germline CDR1 reads SGHTA; CDR2 reads FQGTGA. CDR3 in DNA: TGTGCCAGCAGCTCCGCGGGGGGGCCGAATACGCAGTATTTT. Residues: CASSSAGGPNTQYF.

This clonotype occurred many times. The V and J genes are TRBV5-1 and TRBJ2-2, with D perhaps matching TRBD2 (5 bases). The CDR3 covers 16 residues. Looked up from germline, CDR1 is SGHRS and CDR2 is YFSETQ. V was trimmed by 2 bases and J by 5 bases, leaving 16 bases between them. Written as DNA, the CDR3 is TGCGCCAGCAGCTTCGGCGTTCGACCGGGGACCGGGGAGCTGTTTTTT. This sequence encodes CASSFGVRPGTGELFF.

The sample holds many counts of this clonotype. The chain uses TRBV6-2 or TRBV6-3 and TRBJ2-1; 12 positions match TRBD2. V was pared by 6 bases and J by 7 bases, with 7 bases of the junction left unmatched. Germline V gives CDR1 MNHEY, CDR2 SVGEGT. This CDR3 spans 15 amino acids. The DNA for the CDR3 is TGTGCCAGCAGACTACTAGCGGGGGGATGGAATGAGCAGTTCTTC. This encodes CASRLLAGGWNEQFF.

The sample holds many counts of this clonotype. The chain is built from TRBV5-1 and TRBJ2-7; TRBD2 matches at 12 bases. Trimming at V came to 0 bases and at J to 8 bases, leaving 9 bases not matched to a gene. This CDR3 has 16 amino acids. CDR1 and CDR2 from the germline V gene are SGHRS and YFSETQ. CDR3 amino acids: CASSLATSGGPRQQYF. The DNA for the CDR3 is TGCGCCAGCAGCTTGGCGACTAGCGGGGGCCCGCGGCAGCAGTACTTC.

This clonotype has a count of ten or more. V and J are TRBV5-1 and TRBJ2-3, with a tentative D call TRBD1 (5 bases). Germline V gene lookup returns CDR1 SGHRS and CDR2 YFSETQ. V was pared by 4 bases and J by 4 bases, with 13 bases between. CDR3 size: 14 residues. CDR3 DNA: TGCGCCAGCAGCGACACCCAGGGTTCAGATACGCAGTATTTT. Encoded protein: CASSDTQGSDTQYF.

This clonotype was picked up many times. The chain employs TRBV10-2 and TRBJ2-7; 8 nucleotides line up with TRBD1. CDR3 length: 17 residues. CDR1 is WSHSY, CDR2 SAAADI, per germline. The trim removed 8 bases at V and 4 bases at J, leaving 19 bases unmatched. CDR3: CASALPKTGTGLYEQYF. The CDR3 DNA sequence: TGCGCCAGCGCCCTACCCAAAACCGGGACAGGATTGTACGAGCAGTACTTC.

This clonotype was seen repeatedly, ten times or more. The chain uses TRBV9 and TRBJ2-3; either TRBD1 or TRBD2 may supply D (6 bases each). The CDR3 contains 15 residues. V dropped 4 bases and J dropped 2 bases, with 14 bases sitting between them. Looked up from germline, CDR1 is SGDLS and CDR2 is YYNGEE. CDR3 coding DNA: TGTGCCAGCAGCCCGGCGGGACAAGTCACAGATACGCAGTATTTT. Its protein is CASSPAGQVTDTQYF.

This clonotype was counted ten times or more. The chain couples TRBV20-1 to TRBJ2-3; 8 bases are a match to TRBD2. This CDR3 comprises 13 residues. In germline, CDR1 is DFQATT, CDR2 SNEGSKA (reference sequence). J was trimmed by 7 bases and V by 6 bases; bases with no gene match: 9. CDR3 residues: CSANLGGANTQYF. The CDR3 DNA is TGCAGTGCAAACCTCGGGGGGGCTAATACGCAGTATTTT.

This rearrangement joins TRBV6-5 to TRBJ2-5, with D possibly called TRBD1 or TRBD2 (6 bases each). The V gene's germline CDR1 is MNHEY and CDR2 SVGAGI. This CDR3 contains 15 residues. V shed 6 bases and J shed 7 bases, with 21 bases lying between them. CDR3: CASRETGKEGGTQYF. The CDR3 nucleotides read TGTGCCAGCAGAGAAACAGGGAAGGAGGGGGGGACCCAGTACTTC.

This clonotype was detected a few times. V and J are TRBV11-1 and TRBJ2-1, with D possibly matching TRBD2 (5 bases). The ends were cut back, 3 bases at V and 3 bases at J, with 15 bases in the middle. This CDR3 has 16 amino acids. Germline loops: CDR1 SGHAT, CDR2 FQDESV (reference sequence). CDR3 sequence reads: CASSFGGEWGYNEQFF. CDR3 coding DNA: TGTGCCAGCAGCTTCGGAGGCGAATGGGGCTACAATGAGCAGTTCTTC. The full variable domain, its missing parts supplied by reference TRBV11-1 and TRBJ2-1, is EAEVAQSPRYKITEKSQAVAFWCDPISGHATLYWYRQILGQGPELLVQFQDESVVDDSQLPKDRFSAERLKGVDSTLKIQPAELGDSAMYLCASSFGGEWGYNEQFFGPGTRLTVL.

In its sample, this clonotype was seen many times. The chain is built from TRBV7-9 and TRBJ2-1; 10 positions match TRBD2. After removal of 4 bases from V and 5 bases from J, the junction contained 11 bases not matched to a gene. This CDR3 comprises 17 residues. Germline CDR1 reads SEHNR; CDR2 reads FQNEAQ (reference sequence). DNA of the CDR3: TGTGCCAGCAGCTCCTGGGGCCTAGCGGGGGTCAACAATGAGCAGTTCTTC. It is translated as CASSSWGLAGVNNEQFF.

This clonotype came up many times. The chain links TRBV9 to TRBJ1-1; the D gene is possibly TRBD1 (5 bases). Deletions cut 0 bases from V and 1 base from J, with 10 bases between. The CDR3 has 15 residues. Looked up from germline, CDR1 is SGDLS and CDR2 is YYNGEE. CDR3 DNA: TGTGCCAGCAGCGTAGTCGAAAGGGGGAACACTGAAGCTTTCTTT. Residues: CASSVVERGNTEAFF. The variable domain in full, with the rest retrieved from reference TRBV9 and TRBJ1-1, is DSGVTQTPKHLITATGQRVTLRCSPRSGDLSVYWYQQSLDQGLQFLIQYYNGEERAKGNILERFSAQQFPDLHSELNLSSLELGDSALYFCASSVVERGNTEAFFGQGTRLTVV.

This clonotype occurred many times. This sequence joins TRBV7-9 and TRBJ2-5, with D possibly being TRBD1 (6 bases). Trimming stripped 2 bases from V and 7 bases from J, with 17 bases between. Germline CDR1 is SEHNR and CDR2 is FQNEAQ (reference sequence). This CDR3 spans 15 amino acids. The DNA for the CDR3 is TGTGCCAGCAGCTTAACAGGGACGGTAGGAGGGACCCAGTACTTC. Translated, it gives CASSLTGTVGGTQYF.

The sample holds many counts of this clonotype. This chain links TRBV19 with TRBJ2-1, with 8 bases that match TRBD2. The CDR3 extends over 20 amino acids. Germline CDR1 LNHDA, CDR2 SQIVND (reference sequence). V lost 6 bases, J lost 0 bases, and 19 bases stayed unmatched. Written as DNA, the CDR3 is TGTGCCAGTAGGCCAGTTTTCGAGCGGGGGCCCCGGAGCTCCTACAATGAGCAGTTCTTC. Protein product: CASRPVFERGPRSSYNEQFF.

This clonotype was seen once. The V call is TRBV5-1, the J call TRBJ2-1, with D perhaps TRBD1 or TRBD2 (5 bases each). Deletions cut 4 bases from V and 6 bases from J, with 14 bases between. The germline V gene has CDR1 SGHRS and CDR2 YFSETQ. This CDR3 is built from 14 residues. The CDR3 DNA reads TGCGCCAGCAGCCCTGGGACGAGCCTCAATGAGCAGTTCTTC. Its protein is CASSPGTSLNEQFF.

This clonotype came up many times. The V and J genes are TRBV12-3 or TRBV12-4 and TRBJ2-3, with 9 positions matching TRBD2. The V and J ends lost 4 bases and 11 bases, in that order; junction bases with no gene match: 10. The CDR3 is 14 residues long. The CDR3 protein is CASSSSGLAGRQYF. The CDR3 DNA reads TGTGCCAGCAGTTCCTCCGGTCTAGCGGGAAGGCAGTATTTT.

This clonotype was recorded at least ten times. The junction differs from germline at one of its ends, possibly a read error. The CDR3 protein is CASSPSGQSNQPQHF. The CDR3, as DNA: TGCGCCAGCAGCCCCAGCGGACAGAGCAATCAGCCCCAGCATTTT. J is TRBJ1-5 and V is TRBV11-2, with D perhaps matching TRBD1 (6 bases). Germline V gene sequence: CDR1 SGHAT, CDR2 FQNNGV. The CDR3 has 15 amino acids.

The chain couples TRBV9 to TRBJ2-7; 12 nucleotides match TRBD1. CDR1 is SGDLS, CDR2 YYNGEE, per germline. V lost 4 bases to trimming and J lost 5 bases; unmatched junction nucleotides: 19. The CDR3 runs 19 residues. The CDR3 spells CASSLRAAGTGGAPNEQYF. CDR3 bases: TGTGCCAGCAGCCTTAGGGCCGCCGGGACAGGGGGCGCCCCCAACGAGCAGTACTTC.

J is TRBJ1-2 and V is TRBV12-3 or TRBV12-4; no definite D call. The CDR3 totals 13 residues. V lost 5 bases and J 4 bases, leaving 11 bases between the germline ends. The chain's CDR3 is CASSPSLSYGYTF. The CDR3 DNA reads TGTGCCAGCAGTCCGAGTCTCAGCTATGGCTACACCTTC.

The J gene is TRBJ1-1, the V gene TRBV18; perhaps TRBD1 as D (5 bases). CDR1 and CDR2 from the germline V gene are KGHSH and LQKENI. The V gene lost 8 bases and the J gene lost 5 bases, with 21 bases spanning the gap. The CDR3 sequence is 15 residues long. This CDR3 reads CASPLSGRVDTEAFF. The DNA of the CDR3 is TGTGCCAGCCCTCTATCGGGCAGGGTGGATACTGAAGCTTTCTTT.

This clonotype has a count of ten or more. V is TRBV4-2 and J is TRBJ2-1; D may be TRBD2 (5 bases). The CDR3 is 15 residues long. The V end was cut by 0 bases, the J end by 8 bases, with 14 bases between. Germline loops: CDR1 LGHNA, CDR2 YNFKEQ. The CDR3 sequence is CASSQEGGGPDEQFF. The CDR3 region has the DNA TGTGCCAGCAGCCAAGAAGGTGGAGGTCCCGATGAGCAGTTCTTC.

This clonotype was picked up many times. The chain carries TRBV6-5 and TRBJ2-7; 7 positions agree with TRBD1. CDR3 length: 15 residues. Germline trimming cut 5 bases from V and 1 base from J; bases unmatched to any gene: 8. CDR1 is MNHEY and CDR2 is SVGAGI in the germline V gene. The CDR3 sequence: CASSLYVTGSYEQYF. CDR3 sequence (DNA): TGTGCCAGCAGTCTCTATGTGACAGGGTCCTACGAGCAGTACTTC.

The table lists this clonotype with many counts. The genes are TRBV25-1 and TRBJ1-5; D unresolved. Per the germline V gene, CDR1 is MGHDK and CDR2 is SYGVNS. This CDR3 region has 12 residues. The V end lost 1 base, the J end lost 5 bases, and 3 bases lay between the germline ends. CDR3 DNA sequence: TGTGCCAGCAGTGAATTGGATCAGCCCCAGCATTTT. It specifies CASSELDQPQHF.

This clonotype was recorded many times. The rearrangement joins TRBV27 to TRBJ2-1; D remains ambiguous. V lost 10 bases and J lost 6, with 10 bases in between. The length of the CDR3 is 11 residues. CDR1 is MNHEY, CDR2 SMNVEV, per germline (reference sequence). The CDR3, as DNA: TGTGCCACCACCCTTAGCAATGAGCAGTTCTTC. Translation: CATTLSNEQFF.